This T cell receptor beta chain stems from a study of shared T cell receptors in the human thymus. CDR1 and CDR2 from the germline V gene are MNHEY and SVGAGI. This CDR3 has 14 residues. Unmatched junction bases numbered 4, after V lost 7 bases and J lost 3 bases. Assay used: immunoSEQ multiplex PCR; TCRdb lists only in-frame clones, some missing. The sample consists of some 700,000 clones, around 85% of them appearing once. These data were also reused for a study on human thymus T cells. This second study says: Donation was from healthy Finnish infants who were having corrective surgery that addressed congenital heart defects. Thymic and blood repertoires showed apparently biased V and J gene usage.

The sequenced sample consisted of thymocytes. This sequence joins TRBV6-5 and TRBJ2-7; 12 positions match TRBD2. This clonotype was obtained from a girl less than two years old with a congenital heart defect. CDR3: CASTKLAGGYEQYF. As DNA, the CDR3 is TGTGCCAGCACCAAACTAGCGGGGGGCTACGAGCAGTACTTC.